The present T cell receptor beta chain was sequenced within a study of blood T cells in healthy people across ages. Whole-study findings and limits: PBMCs were not sorted, which prevented a conclusive comparison of naive versus antigen-experienced cells.

As for this clonotype: The antigen is unknown. One end of the junction varies from germline; a read error may be responsible.

The length of the CDR3 is 18 residues. Germline CDR1 and CDR2: SGHTA and FQGNSA. A second PCR, run for roughly 7 to 11 cycles, used a sample-barcoded 5' primer plus a J-beta primer mix. TCRdb processed the 5' RACE reads anew with MiXCR; each CDR3 protein has one entry. The sample yields 790,000 or so distinct CDR3 sequences, approximately 60% seen once. This clonotype was sampled from a man aged 35-49 years in good health. The chain combines TRBV7-2 with TRBJ2-6; D assignment may be TRBD1 or TRBD2 (8 bases each). The specimen was blood. CDR3 residues: CARSLAGTGYSGANVLTF. The CDR3 nucleotides are TGTGCCCGCAGCTTAGCGGGGACAGGCTACTCTGGGGCCAACGTCCTGACTTTC. Using reference TRBV7-2 and TRBJ2-6 for the parts outside the CDR3, the full variable domain is GAGVSQSPSNKVTEKGKDVELRCDPISGHTALYWYRQSLGQGLEFLIYFQGNSAPDKSGLPSDRFSAERTGGSVSTLTIQRTQQEDSAVYLCARSLAGTGYSGANVLTFGAGSRLTVL.